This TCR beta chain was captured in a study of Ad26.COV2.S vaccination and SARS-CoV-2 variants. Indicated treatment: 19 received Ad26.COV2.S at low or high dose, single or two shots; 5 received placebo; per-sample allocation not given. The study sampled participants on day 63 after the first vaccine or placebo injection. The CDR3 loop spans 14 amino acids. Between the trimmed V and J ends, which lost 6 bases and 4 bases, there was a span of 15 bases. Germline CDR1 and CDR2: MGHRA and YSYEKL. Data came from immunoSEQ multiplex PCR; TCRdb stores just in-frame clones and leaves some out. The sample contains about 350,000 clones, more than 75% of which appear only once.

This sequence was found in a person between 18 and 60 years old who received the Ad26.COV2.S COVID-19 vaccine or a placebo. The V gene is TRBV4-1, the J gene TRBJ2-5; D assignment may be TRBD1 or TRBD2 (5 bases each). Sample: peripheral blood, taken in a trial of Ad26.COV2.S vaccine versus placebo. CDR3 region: CASSFGARGETQYF. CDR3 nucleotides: TGCGCCAGCAGTTTCGGAGCGAGGGGAGAGACCCAGTACTTC.